The source of this T cell receptor beta chain is a study of post-analysis software for immune sequencing data. Broader study findings: TRBV5-6, TRBV5-1 and TRBV20-1 belonged to a set of about five TRBV segments that were more frequent in patients than controls. A significant reduction in normalized Chao1 diversity was observed in multiple sclerosis patients versus controls.

TCR beta libraries were prepared from cDNA with unique molecular identifiers. Using its own MiXCR run on the PCR reads, TCRdb lists one record per CDR3 protein. Of about 460,000 distinct CDR3 sequences in the sample, nearly 45% were seen once. As for this clonotype: What it binds is not known.

Germline CDR1 is SGHDT and CDR2 is YYEEEE. J lost 7 bases, V lost 6 bases, and 7 bases had no gene match. This CDR3 is 15 amino acids long. The chain uses TRBV5-6 and TRBJ2-1; 13 bases are shared with TRBD2. The receptor's source is a girl aged 5-17 years with multiple sclerosis. The sequenced material came from blood. CDR3 nucleotides: TGTGCCAGCAAGTCCGGGACTAGCGGGGATAATGAGCAGTTCTTC. Protein: CASKSGTSGDNEQFF.